This TCR beta chain appears in the sequencing data of a study of PD-1 blockade in mismatch repair-deficient tumors (dated by TCRdb to about 2017). Describing the broader study: Between September 2013 and September 2016, the trial enrolled 85 to 100 consecutive patients with about twelve mismatch repair-deficient cancer types, every one of whom had been previously treated and was progressing. Deep sequencing of TCR CDR3 regions was used to track tumor-associated T cell clones in peripheral blood of patients responding to PD-1 blockade.

For every enrolled patient, mismatch repair deficiency was confirmed by either polymerase chain reaction or immunohistochemistry. TCR sequencing was carried out for a few patients who responded to pembrolizumab therapy. Pembrolizumab PD-1 blockade was prospectively tested in advanced mismatch repair-deficient cancers, regardless of tissue of origin, in the phase II trial. Peripheral blood T cell samples were serially collected before and at multiple times after PD-1 blockade was started. Blood sampling times were reported as weeks after the first pembrolizumab dose. Library creation used the immunoSEQ multiplex PCR assay. In TCRdb, the immuneACCESS table is reduced to in-frame sequences with V and J assigned. These tables do not hold every clone; where another copy was compared, an unresolved V gene accounts for under half, and the others remain unexplained. The table for this sample lists 60,000 to 70,000 clones; more than 70% of them were counted only once. Of the sample, over 11% falls within the top ten clones.

Study-wide findings and limitations: Rapid expansion after pembrolizumab followed by contraction, generally before radiologic responses, was shown by tumor-resident clones, which were often undetectable in blood before treatment.

Of note for this clone: It lacks a known antigen. Base qualities are not at hand, and no much larger clone is one base apart.

Including cysteine and phenylalanine, the CDR3 has 13 amino acids. Only the CDR3 region is kept as DNA, spanning 39 bases read in frame from base 1. The germline V and J ends show losses of 7 bases and 5 bases respectively, and no gene match explains 4 bases of the junction. The germline V gene gives CDR1 as MNHEY and CDR2 as SVGAGI. The origin of this receptor is an adult with mismatch repair-deficient cancer. The chain uses TRBV6-5 and TRBJ1-1, with 10 central nucleotides matching TRBD1. The sequencing used peripheral blood, collected 52 weeks after starting pembrolizumab. The encoded CDR3 is CASNRQGATEAFF. The DNA sequence is given as TGTGCCAGCAATCGACAGGGGGCAACTGAAGCTTTCTTT.